The rows below give T cell receptor beta chains drawn from one sample of a study of cytomegalovirus exposure and HLA in healthy donors. The method was immunoSEQ multiplex PCR; TCRdb's version includes in-frame clones alone and lacks a portion of them. The sample gives roughly 140,000 clones, approximately 68% of which show up once; roughly 4% is in the top ten. Sample: PBMCs. Receptors originate from a man between 60 and 70 years old in good health and CMV-seronegative. The CDR3 runs from the conserved cysteine through the conserved F or W. Each record gives: J gene, V gene, CDR3 protein.

j_gene: TRBJ2-2
v_gene: TRBV5-4
CDR3aa: CASSKIDSDGELFF

j_gene: TRBJ1-5
v_gene: TRBV19
CDR3aa: CASSIRRQGATQPQHF

j_gene: TRBJ2-3
v_gene: TRBV27
CDR3aa: CASSLSRTQTDTQYF

j_gene: TRBJ1-2
v_gene: TRBV10-3
CDR3aa: CAISESTATGYTF

j_gene: TRBJ2-7
v_gene: TRBV28
CDR3aa: CASSPGWEQYF

j_gene: TRBJ2-1
v_gene: TRBV5-1
CDR3aa: CASSSTGGANSEQFF

j_gene: TRBJ2-4
v_gene: TRBV7-8
CDR3aa: CASSRQGYRGDIQYF

j_gene: TRBJ2-5
v_gene: TRBV5-4
CDR3aa: CASSLAGTGERTQYF

j_gene: TRBJ1-1
v_gene: TRBV7-2
CDR3aa: CASSLAGNTEAFF

j_gene: TRBJ1-1
v_gene: TRBV5-4
CDR3aa: CASSLDGLGRTEAFF

j_gene: TRBJ1-1
v_gene: TRBV6-4
CDR3aa: CASSDSLGTEAFF

j_gene: TRBJ2-1
v_gene: TRBV30
CDR3aa: CAWSVRTGGEQFF

j_gene: TRBJ2-6
v_gene: TRBV4-3
CDR3aa: CASSQIQGALGANVLTF

j_gene: TRBJ2-7
v_gene: TRBV9
CDR3aa: CASSVSSGTVYEQYF

j_gene: TRBJ1-5
v_gene: TRBV29-1
CDR3aa: CSVRQGPNQPQHF

j_gene: TRBJ2-7
v_gene: TRBV19
CDR3aa: CASSPQQGVNPSYEQYF

j_gene: TRBJ1-3
v_gene: TRBV19
CDR3aa: CASSIEGNSGNTIYF

j_gene: TRBJ2-7
v_gene: TRBV6-1
CDR3aa: CASLGTSGIEQYF

j_gene: TRBJ1-5
v_gene: TRBV5-8
CDR3aa: CASSLDEGSGNQPQHF

j_gene: TRBJ2-1
v_gene: TRBV5-1
CDR3aa: CASSPGTSGRVGEQFF

j_gene: TRBJ2-4
v_gene: TRBV7-2
CDR3aa: CASSLAGGEGENIQYF

j_gene: TRBJ1-2
v_gene: TRBV5-4
CDR3aa: CASRPGTGGNYGYTF

j_gene: TRBJ2-5
v_gene: TRBV20-1
CDR3aa: CSASGEETQYF

j_gene: TRBJ1-2
v_gene: TRBV19
CDR3aa: CASRGQGSGYTF

j_gene: TRBJ2-5
v_gene: TRBV30
CDR3aa: CAYRLWDRGGETQYF

j_gene: TRBJ2-1
v_gene: TRBV6-1
CDR3aa: CASSESGNEQFF

j_gene: TRBJ2-7
v_gene: TRBV10-3
CDR3aa: CAIGDTSDYEQYF

j_gene: TRBJ2-3
v_gene: TRBV7-3
CDR3aa: CASSLDYADTQYF

j_gene: TRBJ1-1
v_gene: TRBV28
CDR3aa: CASSATRTEAFF

j_gene: TRBJ2-1
v_gene: TRBV19
CDR3aa: CASSVWSGRGSYNEQFF

j_gene: TRBJ1-1
v_gene: TRBV11-2
CDR3aa: CASSYDRGGGTEAFF

j_gene: TRBJ1-1
v_gene: TRBV7-3
CDR3aa: CASSLTARGDTEAFF

j_gene: TRBJ2-3
v_gene: TRBV2
CDR3aa: CASREGVGVGTDTQYF

j_gene: TRBJ2-1
v_gene: TRBV6-1
CDR3aa: CASSELVQTGEGEQFF

j_gene: TRBJ2-7
v_gene: TRBV7-9
CDR3aa: CASSGTGGYEQYF

j_gene: TRBJ2-7
v_gene: TRBV28
CDR3aa: CASSFGQPEQYF

j_gene: TRBJ1-2
v_gene: TRBV7-2
CDR3aa: CASSPTQYSGYTF

j_gene: TRBJ1-2
v_gene: TRBV7-8
CDR3aa: CASSLERGNGYTF

j_gene: TRBJ2-1
v_gene: TRBV4-3
CDR3aa: CASSQDPRGRENEQFF

j_gene: TRBJ2-2
v_gene: TRBV5-6
CDR3aa: CASSLKLRAGELFF

j_gene: TRBJ1-6
v_gene: TRBV5-1
CDR3aa: CASSLAGDYNSPLHF

j_gene: TRBJ2-1
v_gene: TRBV4-1
CDR3aa: CASSQRPTSGSSNEQFF

j_gene: TRBJ1-1
v_gene: TRBV10-1
CDR3aa: CASSESKLGRDTEAFF

j_gene: TRBJ2-7
v_gene: TRBV7-8
CDR3aa: CASSLGFSGGSSYEQYF

j_gene: TRBJ2-7
v_gene: TRBV27
CDR3aa: CASSPGTGLHEQYF

j_gene: TRBJ2-5
v_gene: TRBV5-6
CDR3aa: CASSLERRVDETQYF

j_gene: TRBJ1-2
v_gene: TRBV29-1
CDR3aa: CSVDSSIVYGYTF

j_gene: TRBJ1-2
v_gene: TRBV29-1
CDR3aa: CSVPGAGQVGYGYTF

j_gene: TRBJ2-7
v_gene: TRBV5-1
CDR3aa: CASSLGQSEQYF

j_gene: TRBJ2-5
v_gene: TRBV5-4
CDR3aa: CASSFRTGVGETQYF

j_gene: TRBJ1-5
v_gene: TRBV30
CDR3aa: CAWSEGGGNQPQHF

j_gene: TRBJ1-2
v_gene: TRBV28
CDR3aa: CASSTGYTNYGYTF

j_gene: TRBJ1-2
v_gene: TRBV6-5
CDR3aa: CASSIVDGHYGYTF

j_gene: TRBJ1-5
v_gene: TRBV29-1
CDR3aa: CSVADRANQPQHF